The present entry profiles one T cell receptor beta chain with its context. These data come from a study of blood T cell repertoires in COVID-19. V dropped 5 bases and J dropped 9; count of bases not matched to a gene: 34. Germline CDR1 and CDR2: KGHDR and SFDVKD. This CDR3 contains 24 residues. TCRdb's table, derived via immunoSEQ multiplex PCR, lists solely in-frame clones and lacks some. The sample holds some 120,000 clones, around 90% seen once. This sequence originates from a man between 45 and 60 years old with active COVID-19. The rearrangement joins TRBV24-1 to TRBJ2-1; 12 bases line up with TRBD2. The sample taken for sequencing was peripheral blood. This CDR3 reads CATSAALGGLGGKARLAGDSEQFF. The CDR3 DNA reads as TGTGCCACCAGTGCTGCATTGGGGGGGTTGGGGGGAAAAGCTAGACTAGCGGGAGACAGTGAGCAGTTCTTC.